Sequencing of this T cell receptor beta chain was carried out in a study of cytomegalovirus exposure and HLA in healthy donors. The CDR3 runs 14 residues. In germline, CDR1 is KGHSH, CDR2 LQKENI. The V end was cut by 3 bases, the J end by 2 bases, with 11 bases between. Both 60 Vbeta primers and 13 Jbeta primers went into the PCR. Clones were read by immunoSEQ multiplex PCR, and TCRdb kept only the in-frame ones, dropping some. Here the sample table reports 55,000 to 65,000 clones. As for this clone: Its antigen remains unknown.

Findings and limits, study-wide: Later on, an analysis tied 15,000 to 20,000 TCR beta sequences to HLA alleles at 0.05 false discovery rate. TRBV6-2, TRBV6-3 and some other V segments were excluded as indistinguishable.

This receptor was obtained from a woman aged 18 to 35 in good health and CMV-seronegative. Sequences were obtained from PBMCs. This chain connects TRBV18 to TRBJ2-7, with D perhaps TRBD1 (6 bases). The CDR3 here is CASSPNRDTYEQYF. In DNA form, the CDR3 reads TGTGCCAGCTCACCGAACCGGGACACCTACGAGCAGTACTTC.